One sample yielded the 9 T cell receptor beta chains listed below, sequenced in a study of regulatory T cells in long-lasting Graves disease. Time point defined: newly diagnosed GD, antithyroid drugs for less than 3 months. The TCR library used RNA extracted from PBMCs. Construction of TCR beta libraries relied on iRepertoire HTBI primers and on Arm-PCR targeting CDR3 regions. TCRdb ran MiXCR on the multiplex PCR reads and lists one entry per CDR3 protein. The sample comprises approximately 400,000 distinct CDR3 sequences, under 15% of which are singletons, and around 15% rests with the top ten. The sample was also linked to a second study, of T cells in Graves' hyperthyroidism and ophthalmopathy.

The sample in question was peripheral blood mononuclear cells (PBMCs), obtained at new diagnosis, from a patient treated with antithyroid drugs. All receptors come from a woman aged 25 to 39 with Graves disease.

The CDR3 here is CATSDRDYTEAFF. Written as DNA, the CDR3 is TGTGCCACCTCGGACAGGGATTACACTGAAGCTTTCTTT. The chain is built from TRBV10-3 and TRBJ1-1, with 8 bases aligning to TRBD1. From germline, CDR1 is ENHRY and CDR2 SYGVKD. V lost 10 bases, J lost 3 bases, and 7 bases stayed unmatched. This CDR3 has 13 residues.

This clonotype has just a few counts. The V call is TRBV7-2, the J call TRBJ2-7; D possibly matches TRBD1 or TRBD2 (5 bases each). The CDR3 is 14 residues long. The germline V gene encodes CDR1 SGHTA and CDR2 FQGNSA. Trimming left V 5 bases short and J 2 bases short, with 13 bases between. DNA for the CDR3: TGTGCCAGCAGCCACTTTGGGGGTACCTACGAGCAGTACTTC. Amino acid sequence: CASSHFGGTYEQYF.

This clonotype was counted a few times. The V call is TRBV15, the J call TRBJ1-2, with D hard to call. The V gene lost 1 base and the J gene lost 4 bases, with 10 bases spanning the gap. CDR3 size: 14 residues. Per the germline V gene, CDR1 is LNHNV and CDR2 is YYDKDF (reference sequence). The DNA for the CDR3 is TGTGCCACCAGCAGAGGGGTTCTGGGCTATGGCTACACCTTC. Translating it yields CATSRGVLGYGYTF.

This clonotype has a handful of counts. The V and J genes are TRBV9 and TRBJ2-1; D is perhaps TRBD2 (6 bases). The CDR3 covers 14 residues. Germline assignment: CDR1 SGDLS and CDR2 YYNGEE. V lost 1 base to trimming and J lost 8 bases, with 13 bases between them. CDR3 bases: TGTGCCAGCAGCGTATCCGGGACTCCGTATGAGCAGTTCTTC. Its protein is CASSVSGTPYEQFF.

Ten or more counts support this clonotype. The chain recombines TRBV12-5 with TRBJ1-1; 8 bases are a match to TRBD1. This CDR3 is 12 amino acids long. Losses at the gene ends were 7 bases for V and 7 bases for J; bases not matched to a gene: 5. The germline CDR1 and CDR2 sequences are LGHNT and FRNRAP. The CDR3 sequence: CASDDRGGEAFF. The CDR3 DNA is TGTGCTAGTGACGACAGGGGCGGTGAAGCTTTCTTT.

The CDR3 spells CASSLGGASGYEQYF. In nucleotides, the CDR3 is TGTGCCAGCAGCTTAGGGGGGGCTAGCGGGTACGAGCAGTACTTC. V and J are TRBV7-2 and TRBJ2-7; 8 bases are a match to TRBD2. CDR1 is SGHTA and CDR2 is FQGNSA in the germline V gene. The V gene end was trimmed by 1 base and the J gene end by 4 bases; junction bases not matched to a gene: 6. The CDR3 totals 15 residues.

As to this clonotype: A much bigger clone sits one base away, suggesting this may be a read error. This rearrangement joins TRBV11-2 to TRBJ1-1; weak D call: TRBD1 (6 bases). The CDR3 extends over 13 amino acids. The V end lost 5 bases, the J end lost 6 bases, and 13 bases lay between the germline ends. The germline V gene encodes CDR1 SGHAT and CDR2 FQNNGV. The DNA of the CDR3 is TGTGCCAGCAGCCCAGGGGTGCGCGCTGAAGCTTTCTTT. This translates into CASSPGVRAEAFF.

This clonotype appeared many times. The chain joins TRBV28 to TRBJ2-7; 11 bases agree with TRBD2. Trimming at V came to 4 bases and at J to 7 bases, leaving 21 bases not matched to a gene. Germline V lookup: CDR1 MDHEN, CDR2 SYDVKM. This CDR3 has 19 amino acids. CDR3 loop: CASSSPPGQGTSGSGEQYF. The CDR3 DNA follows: TGTGCCAGCAGTTCCCCCCCGGGACAGGGAACTAGCGGGAGCGGTGAGCAGTACTTC.

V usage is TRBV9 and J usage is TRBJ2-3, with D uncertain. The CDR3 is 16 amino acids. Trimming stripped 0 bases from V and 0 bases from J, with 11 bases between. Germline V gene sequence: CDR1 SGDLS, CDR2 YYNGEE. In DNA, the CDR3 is TGTGCCAGCAGCGTAGATCTCTTGGGGAGCACAGATACGCAGTATTTT. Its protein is CASSVDLLGSTDTQYF.